This T cell receptor (beta chain) was documented in a study of OX40 agonist ivuxolimab in advanced cancers. Study-wide results and caveats: Specificity for antigen went undetermined in the expanded peripheral T cells.

This clone was counted a few times. The antigen is not known. TCRdb's table, derived via immunoSEQ multiplex PCR, lists solely in-frame clones and lacks some. The sample holds 40,000 or so clones, around 73% seen once. Autoimmune disease history or systemic immunosuppression led to patients being barred. Source: CD4+ or CD8+ T cells sorted from blood, taken in a trial of the OX40 agonist ivuxolimab. The TCR was taken from an adult with an advanced solid tumor such as melanoma, head and neck, liver or kidney cancer.

The CDR3 bases are TGTGCCAGCAGAATTGGGGGAAATACTGAAGCTTTCTTT. Encoded protein: CASRIGGNTEAFF. This rearrangement joins TRBV6-1 to TRBJ1-1; weak D call: TRBD1 (5 bases). The CDR3 sequence is 13 residues long. Between the trimmed V and J ends, which lost 6 bases and 5 bases, there was a span of 13 bases. Germline-derived CDR1 and CDR2 are MNHNS and SASEGT.